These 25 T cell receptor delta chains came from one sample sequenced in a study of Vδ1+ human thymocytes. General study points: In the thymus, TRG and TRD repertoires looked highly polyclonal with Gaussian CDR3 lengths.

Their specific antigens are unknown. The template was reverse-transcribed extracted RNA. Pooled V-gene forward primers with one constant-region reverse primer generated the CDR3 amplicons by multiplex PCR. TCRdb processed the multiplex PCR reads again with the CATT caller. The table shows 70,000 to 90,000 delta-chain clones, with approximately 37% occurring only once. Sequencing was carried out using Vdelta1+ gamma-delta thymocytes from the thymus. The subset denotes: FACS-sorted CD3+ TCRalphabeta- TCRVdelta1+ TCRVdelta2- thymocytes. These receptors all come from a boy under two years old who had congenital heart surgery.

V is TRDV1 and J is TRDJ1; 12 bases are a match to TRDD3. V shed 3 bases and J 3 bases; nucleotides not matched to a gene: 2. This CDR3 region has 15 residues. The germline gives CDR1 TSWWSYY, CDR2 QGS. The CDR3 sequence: CALGELGDTPDKLIF. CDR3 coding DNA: TGTGCTCTTGGGGAGCTGGGGGATACGCCCGATAAACTCATCTTT.

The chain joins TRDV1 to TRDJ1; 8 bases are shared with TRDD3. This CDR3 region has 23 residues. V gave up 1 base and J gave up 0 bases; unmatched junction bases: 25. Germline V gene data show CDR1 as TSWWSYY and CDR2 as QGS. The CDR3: CALGEPTYSLYAGYVSYTDKLIF. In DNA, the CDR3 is TGTGCTCTTGGGGAACCCACCTATTCCCTATACGCGGGATACGTCTCGTACACCGATAAACTCATCTTT.

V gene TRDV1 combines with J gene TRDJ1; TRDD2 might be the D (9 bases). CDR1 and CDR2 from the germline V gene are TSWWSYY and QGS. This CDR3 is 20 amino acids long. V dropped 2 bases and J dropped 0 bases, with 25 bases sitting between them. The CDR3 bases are TGTGCTCTTGGGGAATTAACCTTCCTACTGGGGGCCTTGTACACCGATAAACTCATCTTT. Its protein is CALGELTFLLGALYTDKLIF.

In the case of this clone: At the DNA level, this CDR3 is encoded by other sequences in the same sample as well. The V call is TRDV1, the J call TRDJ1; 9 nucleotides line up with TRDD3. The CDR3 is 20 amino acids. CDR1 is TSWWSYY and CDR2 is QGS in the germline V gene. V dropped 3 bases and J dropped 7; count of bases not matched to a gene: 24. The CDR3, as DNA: TGTGCTCTTGGGGACCCACCTTGGGGCACGGTCCGGGGGATACTTAGTAAACTCATCTTT. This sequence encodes CALGDPPWGTVRGILSKLIF.

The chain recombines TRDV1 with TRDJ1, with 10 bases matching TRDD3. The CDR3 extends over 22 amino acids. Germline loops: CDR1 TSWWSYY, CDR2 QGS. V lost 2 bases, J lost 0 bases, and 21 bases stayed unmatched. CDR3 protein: CALGESYAWGIYQGMYTDKLIF. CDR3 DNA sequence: TGTGCTCTTGGGGAATCCTACGCCTGGGGGATATATCAGGGAATGTACACCGATAAACTCATCTTT.

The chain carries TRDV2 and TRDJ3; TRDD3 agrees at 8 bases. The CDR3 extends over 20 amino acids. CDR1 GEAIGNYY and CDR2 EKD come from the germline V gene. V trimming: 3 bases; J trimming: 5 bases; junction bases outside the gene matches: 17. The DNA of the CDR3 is TGTGCCTGTGACCACACCGGCTGGGGGAACCGTCCCAGGGACACCCGACAGATGTTTTTC. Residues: CACDHTGWGNRPRDTRQMFF.

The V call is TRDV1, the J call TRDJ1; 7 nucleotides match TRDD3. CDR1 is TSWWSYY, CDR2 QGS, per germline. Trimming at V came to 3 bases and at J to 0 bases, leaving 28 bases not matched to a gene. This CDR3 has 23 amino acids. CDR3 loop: CALGDRAVSIPVRLGSYTDKLIF. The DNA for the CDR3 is TGTGCTCTTGGGGACCGAGCCGTTTCCATCCCTGTGCGACTGGGGTCGTACACCGATAAACTCATCTTT.

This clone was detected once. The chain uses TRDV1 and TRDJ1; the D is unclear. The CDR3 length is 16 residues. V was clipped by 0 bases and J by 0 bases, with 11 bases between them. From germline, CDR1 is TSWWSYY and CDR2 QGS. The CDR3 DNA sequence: TGTGCTCTTGGGGAACTACGAGGGAGGTACACCGATAAACTCATCTTT. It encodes CALGELRGRYTDKLIF.

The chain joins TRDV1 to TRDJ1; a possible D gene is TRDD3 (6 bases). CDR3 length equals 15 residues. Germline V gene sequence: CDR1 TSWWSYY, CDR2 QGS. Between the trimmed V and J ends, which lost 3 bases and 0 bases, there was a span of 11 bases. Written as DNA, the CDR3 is TGTGCTCTTGGGGACTTGGGGGTATACACCGATAAACTCATCTTT. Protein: CALGDLGVYTDKLIF.

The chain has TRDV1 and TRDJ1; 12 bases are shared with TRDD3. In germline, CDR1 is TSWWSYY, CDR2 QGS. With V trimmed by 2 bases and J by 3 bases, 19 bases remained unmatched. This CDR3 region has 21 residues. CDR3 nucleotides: TGTGCTCTTGGGGAAACCCCGCCTTCCGCGTGGACTGGGGGATACCCCGATAAACTCATCTTT. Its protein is CALGETPPSAWTGGYPDKLIF.

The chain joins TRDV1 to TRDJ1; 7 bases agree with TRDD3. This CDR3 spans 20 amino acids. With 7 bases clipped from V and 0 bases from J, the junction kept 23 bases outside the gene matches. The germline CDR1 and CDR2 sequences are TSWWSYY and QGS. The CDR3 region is CALDVHPPTGDRRYTDKLIF. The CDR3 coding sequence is TGTGCTCTTGACGTGCATCCCCCTACTGGGGATCGACGGTACACCGATAAACTCATCTTT.

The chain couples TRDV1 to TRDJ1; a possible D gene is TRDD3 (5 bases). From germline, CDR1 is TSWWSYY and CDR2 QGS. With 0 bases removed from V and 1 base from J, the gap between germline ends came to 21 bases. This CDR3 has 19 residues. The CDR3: CALGELDLVDIMGTDKLIF. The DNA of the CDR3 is TGTGCTCTTGGGGAACTCGACCTGGTGGATATCATGGGCACCGATAAACTCATCTTT.

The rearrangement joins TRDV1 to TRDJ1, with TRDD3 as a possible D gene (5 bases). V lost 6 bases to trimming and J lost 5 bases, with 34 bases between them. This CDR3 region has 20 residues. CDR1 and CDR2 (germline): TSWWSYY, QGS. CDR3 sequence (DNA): TGTGCTCTTGGATTATGTAGGGGGGTTTCCCCACTTGAGATATGGGATAAACTCATCTTT. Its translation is CALGLCRGVSPLEIWDKLIF.

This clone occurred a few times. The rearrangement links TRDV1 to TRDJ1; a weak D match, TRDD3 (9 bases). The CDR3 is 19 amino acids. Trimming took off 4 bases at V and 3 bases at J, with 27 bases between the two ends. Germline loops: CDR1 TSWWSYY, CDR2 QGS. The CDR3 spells CALGASYLGIRYSSDKLIF. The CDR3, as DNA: TGTGCTCTTGGGGCTTCCTACTTGGGGATACGCTATAGCTCCGATAAACTCATCTTT.

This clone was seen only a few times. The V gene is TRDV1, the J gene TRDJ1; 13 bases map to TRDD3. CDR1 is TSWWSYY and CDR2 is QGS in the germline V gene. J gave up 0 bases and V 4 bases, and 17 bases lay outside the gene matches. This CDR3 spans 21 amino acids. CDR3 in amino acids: CALGGNPRGTGGYADTDKLIF. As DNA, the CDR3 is TGTGCTCTTGGGGGAAACCCTCGGGGTACTGGGGGATACGCTGACACCGATAAACTCATCTTT.

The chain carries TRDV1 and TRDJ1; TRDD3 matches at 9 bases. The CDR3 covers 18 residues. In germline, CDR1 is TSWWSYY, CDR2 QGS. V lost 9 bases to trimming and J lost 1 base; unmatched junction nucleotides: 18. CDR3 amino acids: CALSPRVLGDTGTDKLIF. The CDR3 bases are TGTGCTCTAAGTCCCCGGGTACTGGGGGACACAGGCACCGATAAACTCATCTTT.

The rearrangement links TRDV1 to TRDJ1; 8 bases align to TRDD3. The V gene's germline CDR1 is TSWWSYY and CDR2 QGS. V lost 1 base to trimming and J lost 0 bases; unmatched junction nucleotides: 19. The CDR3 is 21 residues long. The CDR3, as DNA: TGTGCTCTTGGGGAACCAACCCTAGGATCCCCGGGGATACCGTACACCGATAAACTCATCTTT. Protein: CALGEPTLGSPGIPYTDKLIF.

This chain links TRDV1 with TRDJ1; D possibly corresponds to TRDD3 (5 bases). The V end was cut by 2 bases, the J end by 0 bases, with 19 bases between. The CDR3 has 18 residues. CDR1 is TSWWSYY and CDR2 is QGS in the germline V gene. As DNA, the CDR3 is TGTGCTCTTGGGGAAACCCGCTGGGTTAGGACGTACACCGATAAACTCATCTTT. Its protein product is CALGETRWVRTYTDKLIF.

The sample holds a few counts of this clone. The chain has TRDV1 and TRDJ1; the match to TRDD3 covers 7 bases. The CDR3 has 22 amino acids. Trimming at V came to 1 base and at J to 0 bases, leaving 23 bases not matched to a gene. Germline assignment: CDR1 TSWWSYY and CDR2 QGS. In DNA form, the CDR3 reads TGTGCTCTTGGGGAACCCCGAGGGACAAATTATGTAACTGGGGATTACACCGATAAACTCATCTTT. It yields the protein CALGEPRGTNYVTGDYTDKLIF.

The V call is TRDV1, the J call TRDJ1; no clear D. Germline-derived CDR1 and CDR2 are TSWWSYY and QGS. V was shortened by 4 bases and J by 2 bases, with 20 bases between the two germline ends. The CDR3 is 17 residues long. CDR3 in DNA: TGTGCTCTTGGGGTTACAAAGTCAACCTCGGGGACCGATAAACTCATCTTT. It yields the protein CALGVTKSTSGTDKLIF.

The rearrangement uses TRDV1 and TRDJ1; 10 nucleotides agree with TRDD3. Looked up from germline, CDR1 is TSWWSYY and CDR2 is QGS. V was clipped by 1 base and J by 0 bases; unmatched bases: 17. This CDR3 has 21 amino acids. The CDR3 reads CALGEPSWGIPTYTYTDKLIF. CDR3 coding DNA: TGTGCTCTTGGGGAACCTTCTTGGGGGATACCTACTTACACGTACACCGATAAACTCATCTTT.

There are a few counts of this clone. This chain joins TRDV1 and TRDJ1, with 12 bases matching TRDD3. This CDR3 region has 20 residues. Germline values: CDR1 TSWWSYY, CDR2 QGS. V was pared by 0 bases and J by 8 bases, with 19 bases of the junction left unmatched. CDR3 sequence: CALGELSEPSRTGGYHKLIF. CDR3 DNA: TGTGCTCTTGGGGAACTCAGTGAACCGTCTCGTACTGGGGGATACCACAAACTCATCTTT.

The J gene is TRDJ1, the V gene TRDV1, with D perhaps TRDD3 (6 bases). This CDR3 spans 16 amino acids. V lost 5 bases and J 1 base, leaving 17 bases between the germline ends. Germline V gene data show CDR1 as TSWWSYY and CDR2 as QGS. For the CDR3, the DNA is TGTGCTCTTGGGTTTACGGGGGGAACCCCCACCGATAAACTCATCTTT. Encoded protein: CALGFTGGTPTDKLIF.

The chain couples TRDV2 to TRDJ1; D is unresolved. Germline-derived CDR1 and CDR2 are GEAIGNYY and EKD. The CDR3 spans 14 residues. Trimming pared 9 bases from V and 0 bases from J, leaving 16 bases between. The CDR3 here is CATPIAAYTDKLIF. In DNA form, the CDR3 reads TGTGCCACCCCGATAGCAGCCTACACCGATAAACTCATCTTT.

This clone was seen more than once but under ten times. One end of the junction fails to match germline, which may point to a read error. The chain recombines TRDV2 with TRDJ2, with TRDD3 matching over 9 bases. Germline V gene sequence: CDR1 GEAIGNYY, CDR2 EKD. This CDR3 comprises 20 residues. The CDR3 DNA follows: TGTGCCTGTGACACACATACTGGGGGAGACGCCACCGCTTTGACAGCACAACCCTTCTTT. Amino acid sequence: CACDTHTGGDATALTAQPFF.